This T cell receptor beta chain was obtained from a study of blood T cell repertoires in COVID-19. Study summary: Some COVID-19 samples were acute and others convalescent; all came from the United States, Italy and Spain. In each case, the material was cDNA or gDNA derived from T cells, B-cell-depleted T cells, or PBMCs.

Original processing methods: Estimation of nucleated cell counts was performed using reference gene primer amplification. Profiled with immunoSEQ multiplex PCR; TCRdb holds only in-frame clones, not every one. D and trimming were read from the DNA, whereas the V and J calls and clone size are those reported in that table. Here the sample spans about 31,000 clones, approximately 90% being singletons. Germline V gene lookup returns CDR1 SGHKS and CDR2 YYEKEE (reference sequence). The CDR3 is made up of 15 amino acids. Trimming shortened V by 4 bases and J by 1 base, and 12 bases separated the two germline ends.

The sequenced sample consisted of peripheral blood. This TCR was sampled from a human donor in a cohort sampled during active COVID-19. This rearrangement joins TRBV5-5 to TRBJ1-5, with D perhaps matching TRBD1 (6 bases). CDR3 sequence reads: CASSRDTTSNQPQHF. The CDR3 DNA sequence: TGTGCCAGCAGCCGGGACACCACCAGCAATCAGCCCCAGCATTTT.